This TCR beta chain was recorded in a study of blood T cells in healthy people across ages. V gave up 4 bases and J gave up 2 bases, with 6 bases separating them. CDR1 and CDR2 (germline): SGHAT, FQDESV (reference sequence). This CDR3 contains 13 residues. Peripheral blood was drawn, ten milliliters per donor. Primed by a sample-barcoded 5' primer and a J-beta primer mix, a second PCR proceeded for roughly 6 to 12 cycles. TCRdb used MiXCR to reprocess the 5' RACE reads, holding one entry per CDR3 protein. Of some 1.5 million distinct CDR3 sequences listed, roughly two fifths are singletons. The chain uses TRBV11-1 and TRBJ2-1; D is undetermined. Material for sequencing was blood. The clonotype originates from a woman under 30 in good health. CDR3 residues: CASSSQTYNEQFF. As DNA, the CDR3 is TGTGCCAGCAGCTCCCAAACCTACAATGAGCAGTTCTTC.